This entry features one TCR beta chain sequence. What it binds is not known. The J segment lost 9 bases and the V segment lost 2 bases, leaving 9 bases of the junction unmatched. The CDR3 spans 14 residues. Germline CDR1 MNHEY, CDR2 SVGAGI. One entry per CDR3 protein, called by TCRdb with MiXCR from the 5' RACE reads. The sample includes approximately 300,000 distinct CDR3 sequences, less than 20% of them seen just once. These data come from a study of T-cell memory formation after mild COVID-19. Study as a whole: TCR clusters were mostly confined to one donor each. Study-wide points: Contracting CD8+ clones were enriched in EMRA, CD4+ mainly in CM and EM.

The sample comprised PBMCs or a T cell subset sorted from them (not recorded which). This receptor was obtained from a man between 18 and 35 years old who had mild COVID-19 (a few samples of this study predate the infection). Cell type and time point are not known. The chain recombines TRBV6-5 with TRBJ1-2; TRBD1 matches 7 bases. The CDR3, as DNA: TGTGCCAGCAGTTACACGGGGACAGCAGATAGCTACACCTTC. The encoded protein is CASSYTGTADSYTF.